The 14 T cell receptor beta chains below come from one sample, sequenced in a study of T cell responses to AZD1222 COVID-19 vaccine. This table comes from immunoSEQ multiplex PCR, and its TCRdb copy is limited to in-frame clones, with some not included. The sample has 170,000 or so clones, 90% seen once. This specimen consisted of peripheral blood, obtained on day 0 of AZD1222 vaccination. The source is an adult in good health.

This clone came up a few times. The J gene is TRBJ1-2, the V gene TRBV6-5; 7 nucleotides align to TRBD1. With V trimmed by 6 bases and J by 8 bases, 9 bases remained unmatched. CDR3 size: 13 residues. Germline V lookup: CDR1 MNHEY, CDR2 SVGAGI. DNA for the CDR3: TGTGCCAGCAGAGCTGCGACAGGGAGAGGCTACACCTTC. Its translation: CASRAATGRGYTF.

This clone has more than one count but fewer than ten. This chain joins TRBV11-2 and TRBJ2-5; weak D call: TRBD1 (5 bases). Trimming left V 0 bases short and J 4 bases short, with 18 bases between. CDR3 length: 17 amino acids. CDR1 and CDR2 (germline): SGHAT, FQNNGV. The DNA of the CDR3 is TGTGCCAGCAGCTTAGATATACAGGTTACGAAGGGAGAGACCCAGTACTTC. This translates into CASSLDIQVTKGETQYF.

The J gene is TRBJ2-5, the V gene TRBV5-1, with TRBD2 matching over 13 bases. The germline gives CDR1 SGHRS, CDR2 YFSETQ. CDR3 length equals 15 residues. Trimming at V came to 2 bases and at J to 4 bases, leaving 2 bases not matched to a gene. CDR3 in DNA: TGCGCCAGCAGCTTTGGGACTAGCGGGGCAGAGACCCAGTACTTC. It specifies CASSFGTSGAETQYF.

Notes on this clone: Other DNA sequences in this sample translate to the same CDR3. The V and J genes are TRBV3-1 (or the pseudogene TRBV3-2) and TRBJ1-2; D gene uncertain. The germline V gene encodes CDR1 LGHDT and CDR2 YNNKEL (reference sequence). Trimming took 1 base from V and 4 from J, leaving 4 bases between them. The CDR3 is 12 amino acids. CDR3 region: CASSQVGYGYTF. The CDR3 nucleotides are TGTGCCAGCAGCCAAGTCGGCTATGGCTACACCTTC.

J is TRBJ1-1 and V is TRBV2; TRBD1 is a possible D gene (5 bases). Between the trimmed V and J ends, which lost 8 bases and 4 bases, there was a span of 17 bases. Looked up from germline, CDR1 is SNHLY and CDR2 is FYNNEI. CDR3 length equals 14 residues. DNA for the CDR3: TGTGCCAGCGGGGGGGACGGGGCGGTCACTGAAGCTTTCTTT. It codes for CASGGDGAVTEAFF.

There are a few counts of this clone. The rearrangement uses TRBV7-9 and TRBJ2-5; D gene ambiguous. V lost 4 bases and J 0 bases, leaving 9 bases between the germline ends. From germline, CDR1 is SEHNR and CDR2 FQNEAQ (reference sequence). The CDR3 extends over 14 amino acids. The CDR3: CASSSDLYQETQYF. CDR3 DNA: TGTGCCAGCAGCTCCGACCTGTACCAAGAGACCCAGTACTTC.

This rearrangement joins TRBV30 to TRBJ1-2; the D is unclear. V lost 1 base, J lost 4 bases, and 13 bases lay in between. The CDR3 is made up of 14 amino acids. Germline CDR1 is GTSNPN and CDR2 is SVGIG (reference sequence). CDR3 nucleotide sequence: TGTGCCTGGAGTGCGAACCGGGTCCTCTATGGCTACACCTTC. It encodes CAWSANRVLYGYTF.

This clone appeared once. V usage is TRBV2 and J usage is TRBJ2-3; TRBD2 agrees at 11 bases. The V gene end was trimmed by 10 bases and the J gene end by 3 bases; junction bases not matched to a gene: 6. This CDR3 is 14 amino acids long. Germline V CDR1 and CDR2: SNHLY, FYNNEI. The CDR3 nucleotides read TGTGCCACCGCCGGGACTAGCGGAACAGATACGCAGTATTTT. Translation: CATAGTSGTDTQYF.

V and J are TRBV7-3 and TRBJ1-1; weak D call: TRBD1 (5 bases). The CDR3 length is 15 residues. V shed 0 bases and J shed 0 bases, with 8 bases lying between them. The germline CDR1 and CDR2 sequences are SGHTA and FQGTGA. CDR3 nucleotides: TGTGCCAGCAGCTTAACCGCAGGGATGAACACTGAAGCTTTCTTT. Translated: CASSLTAGMNTEAFF.

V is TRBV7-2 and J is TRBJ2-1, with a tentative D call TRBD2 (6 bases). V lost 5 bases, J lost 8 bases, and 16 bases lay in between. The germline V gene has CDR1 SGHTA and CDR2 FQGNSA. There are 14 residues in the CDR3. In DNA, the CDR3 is TGTGCCAGCAGCGCGCGGGGAGGTTTAGATGAGCAGTTCTTC. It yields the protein CASSARGGLDEQFF.

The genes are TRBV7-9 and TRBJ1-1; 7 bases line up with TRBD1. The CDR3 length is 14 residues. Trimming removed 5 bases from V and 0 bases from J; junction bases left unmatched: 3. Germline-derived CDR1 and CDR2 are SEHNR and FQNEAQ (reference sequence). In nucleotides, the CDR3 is TGTGCCAGCAGCCTGGACAGGATGAACACTGAAGCTTTCTTT. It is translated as CASSLDRMNTEAFF.

The CDR3 DNA reads TGTGCCAGCTCACCTACCGCGGGAGAGTACCAAGAGACCCAGTACTTC. It yields the protein CASSPTAGEYQETQYF. V usage is TRBV18 and J usage is TRBJ2-5; 7 bases are shared with TRBD2. With V trimmed by 3 bases and J by 0 bases, 7 bases remained unmatched. Germline V gives CDR1 KGHSH, CDR2 LQKENI. The CDR3 has 16 residues. Looking up the rest from reference TRBV18 and TRBJ2-5 gives the full variable domain: NAGVMQNPRHLVRRRGQEARLRCSPMKGHSHVYWYRQLPEEGLKFMVYLQKENIIDESGMPKERFSAEFPKEGPSILRIQQVVRGDSAAYFCASSPTAGEYQETQYFGPGTRLLVL.

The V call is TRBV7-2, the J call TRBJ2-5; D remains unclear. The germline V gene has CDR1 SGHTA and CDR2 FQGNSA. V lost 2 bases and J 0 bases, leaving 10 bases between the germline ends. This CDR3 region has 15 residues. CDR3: CASSLYQQNQETQYF. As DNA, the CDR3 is TGTGCCAGCAGCTTATATCAACAGAACCAAGAGACCCAGTACTTC.

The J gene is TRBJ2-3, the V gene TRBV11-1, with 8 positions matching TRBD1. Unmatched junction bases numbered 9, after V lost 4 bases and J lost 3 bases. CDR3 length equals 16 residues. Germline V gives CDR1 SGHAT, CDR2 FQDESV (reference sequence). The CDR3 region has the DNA TGTGCCAGCAGCTCCGGACAGGGCGGTGCGACAGATACGCAGTATTTT. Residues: CASSSGQGGATDTQYF.